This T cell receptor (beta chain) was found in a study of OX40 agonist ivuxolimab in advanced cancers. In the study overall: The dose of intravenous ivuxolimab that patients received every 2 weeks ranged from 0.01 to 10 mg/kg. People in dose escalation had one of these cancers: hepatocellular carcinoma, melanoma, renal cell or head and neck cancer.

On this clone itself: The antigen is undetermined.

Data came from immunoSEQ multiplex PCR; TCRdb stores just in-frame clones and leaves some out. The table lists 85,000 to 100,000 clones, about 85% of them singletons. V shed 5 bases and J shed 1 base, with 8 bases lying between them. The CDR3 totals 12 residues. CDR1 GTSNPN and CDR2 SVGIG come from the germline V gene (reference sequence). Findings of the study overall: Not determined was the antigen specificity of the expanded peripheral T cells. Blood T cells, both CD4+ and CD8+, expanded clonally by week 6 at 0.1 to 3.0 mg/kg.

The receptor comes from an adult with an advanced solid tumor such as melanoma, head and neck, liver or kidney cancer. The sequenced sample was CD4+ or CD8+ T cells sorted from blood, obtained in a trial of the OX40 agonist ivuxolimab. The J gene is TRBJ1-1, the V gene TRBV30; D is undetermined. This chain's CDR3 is CAWDGPNTEAFF. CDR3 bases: TGTGCCTGGGACGGGCCGAACACTGAAGCTTTCTTT.